Listed here are 24 T cell receptor beta chains from one sample, sequenced in a study of blood T cell repertoires in COVID-19. The protocol was immunoSEQ multiplex PCR, while the TCRdb copy is restricted to in-frame clones and leaves out a portion. The sample contains 45,000 to 60,000 clones, approximately 85% of which appear only once. The specimen sequenced was peripheral blood. Receptors were obtained from a human donor in a cohort sampled during active COVID-19.

The V call is TRBV2, the J call TRBJ1-2, with D uncertain. This CDR3 has 12 residues. The ends were cut back, 3 bases at V and 7 bases at J, with 9 bases in the middle. CDR1 and CDR2 (germline): SNHLY, FYNNEI. The CDR3 reads CASSEGSGGYTF. CDR3 in DNA: TGTGCCAGCAGTGAGGGAAGCGGTGGCTACACCTTC.

The chain couples TRBV28 to TRBJ1-6; D gene ambiguous. This CDR3 is built from 14 residues. Germline V gives CDR1 MDHEN, CDR2 SYDVKM. Between the trimmed V and J ends, which lost 6 bases and 7 bases, there was a span of 13 bases. In nucleotides, the CDR3 is TGTGCCAGCAGCTTCCTTGAGGCGAATTCACCCCTCCACTTT. It translates to CASSFLEANSPLHF.

V is TRBV28 and J is TRBJ2-7; 11 nucleotides align to TRBD1. The CDR3 length is 13 residues. Trimming at V came to 10 bases and at J to 4 bases, leaving 6 bases not matched to a gene. Germline V gene data show CDR1 as MDHEN and CDR2 as SYDVKM. The DNA for the CDR3 is TGTGCCACCTGGGGACAGGGGGTTTACGAGCAGTACTTC. It is translated as CATWGQGVYEQYF.

The chain combines TRBV11-2 with TRBJ2-3; the match to TRBD2 covers 13 bases. CDR1 SGHAT and CDR2 FQNNGV come from the germline V gene. The CDR3 covers 16 residues. V was pared by 5 bases and J by 0 bases, with 2 bases of the junction left unmatched. CDR3 sequence: CASSPGLAGSTDTQYF. CDR3 in DNA: TGTGCCAGCAGCCCGGGACTAGCGGGGAGCACAGATACGCAGTATTTT.

The chain has TRBV6-5 and TRBJ1-3; D remains ambiguous. CDR3 size: 14 residues. Germline V CDR1 and CDR2: MNHEY, SVGAGI. The germline V and J ends were trimmed by 5 bases and 2 bases, with 10 bases remaining between them. This CDR3 reads CASSTPAAGNTIYF. CDR3 DNA: TGTGCCAGCAGTACCCCCGCAGCTGGAAACACCATATATTTT.

The V gene is TRBV5-1, the J gene TRBJ1-4; D uncertain. The ends were cut back, 0 bases at V and 0 bases at J, with 9 bases in the middle. Germline loops: CDR1 SGHRS, CDR2 YFSETQ. The CDR3 sequence is 16 residues long. Here the CDR3 DNA reads TGCGCCAGCAGCTTGGGGGAGAGTGCAACTAATGAAAAACTGTTTTTT. Its translation: CASSLGESATNEKLFF.

The rearrangement uses TRBV4-2 and TRBJ1-2; 8 nucleotides line up with TRBD1. CDR3 length equals 16 residues. The germline CDR1 and CDR2 sequences are LGHNA and YNFKEQ. Losses at the gene ends were 1 base for V and 0 bases for J; bases not matched to a gene: 4. The CDR3 nucleotides read TGTGCCAGCAGCCAAGCAGGACAGGGCACTAACTATGGCTACACCTTC. As protein: CASSQAGQGTNYGYTF.

The V gene is TRBV28, the J gene TRBJ1-6, with 9 positions matching TRBD1. The V gene's germline CDR1 is MDHEN and CDR2 SYDVKM. This CDR3 is 14 amino acids long. V lost 3 bases and J lost 10; bases outside the gene matches: 4. CDR3 loop: CASSLGQGWSPLHF. The CDR3 DNA reads TGTGCCAGCAGTTTGGGACAGGGTTGGTCACCCCTCCACTTT.

The chain employs TRBV6-5 and TRBJ1-5, with TRBD1 matching over 11 bases. The CDR3 totals 14 residues. V was clipped by 8 bases and J by 6 bases; unmatched bases: 6. Germline CDR1 and CDR2: MNHEY and SVGAGI. CDR3 coding DNA: TGTGCCAGCTTGGGGACAGGGGGTAGTCAGCCCCAGCATTTT. It yields the protein CASLGTGGSQPQHF.

The genes are TRBV27 and TRBJ1-4; D is possibly TRBD1 (6 bases). Trimming took off 5 bases at V and 2 bases at J, with 9 bases between the two ends. This CDR3 has 14 residues. Per germline, CDR1 MNHEY and CDR2 SMNVEV (reference sequence). In DNA, the CDR3 is TGTGCCAGCAGTGCCAGGGGCACTAATGAAAAACTGTTTTTT. Residues: CASSARGTNEKLFF. Looking up the rest from reference TRBV27 and TRBJ1-4 gives the full variable domain: EAQVTQNPRYLITVTGKKLTVTCSQNMNHEYMSWYRQDPGLGLRQIYYSMNVEVTDKGDVPEGYKVSRKEKRNFPLILESPSPNQTSLYFCASSARGTNEKLFFGSGTQLSVL.

This clone was detected a few times. The chain links TRBV19 to TRBJ2-3, with 7 bases fitting TRBD2. Germline V CDR1 and CDR2: LNHDA, SQIVND (reference sequence). V shed 6 bases, J shed 0 bases, and the junction held 9 bases outside the gene matches. This CDR3 has 16 amino acids. CDR3 sequence (DNA): TGTGCCAGTAGCCACCTCCTAGCGGCCAGCACAGATACGCAGTATTTT. Protein sequence: CASSHLLAASTDTQYF.

The J gene is TRBJ2-5, the V gene TRBV5-1, with 7 bases aligning to TRBD1. Germline V gene data show CDR1 as SGHRS and CDR2 as YFSETQ. V lost 5 bases, J lost 1 base, and 8 bases stayed unmatched. The CDR3 spans 15 residues. This chain's CDR3 is CASSETGQVQETQYF. The CDR3 nucleotides are TGCGCCAGCAGTGAAACCGGACAGGTCCAAGAGACCCAGTACTTC.

The chain carries TRBV27 and TRBJ2-3; D gene uncertain. The CDR3 extends over 14 amino acids. The V gene's germline CDR1 is MNHEY and CDR2 SMNVEV (reference sequence). V gave up 8 bases and J gave up 3 bases, with 15 bases separating them. CDR3 sequence: CASSRALETDTQYF. The CDR3 region has the DNA TGTGCCAGCTCGAGAGCTCTAGAGACAGATACGCAGTATTTT.

The V call is TRBV5-1, the J call TRBJ2-1; 12 positions agree with TRBD1. The CDR3 has 14 amino acids. Germline trimming cut 4 bases from V and 8 bases from J; bases unmatched to any gene: 4. Germline lookup yields CDR1 SGHRS and CDR2 YFSETQ. The CDR3 reads CASSGGQGAYEQFF. CDR3 DNA: TGCGCCAGCAGCGGGGGACAGGGGGCCTATGAGCAGTTCTTC.

V and J are TRBV10-2 and TRBJ2-1; no definite D call. V lost 5 bases and J lost 4, with 9 bases in between. CDR1 WSHSY and CDR2 SAAADI come from the germline V gene. CDR3 length: 13 residues. The CDR3 DNA reads as TGCGCCAGCAGTTTCGAGGTTTACAATGAGCAGTTCTTC. Protein: CASSFEVYNEQFF.

The V gene is TRBV19, the J gene TRBJ2-1; 14 bases are a match to TRBD2. Trimming removed 5 bases from V and 0 bases from J; junction bases left unmatched: 6. There are 18 residues in the CDR3. Germline assignment: CDR1 LNHDA and CDR2 SQIVND (reference sequence). The CDR3 sequence: CASSRGLAGDSSYNEQFF. The CDR3 coding sequence is TGTGCCAGTAGTCGGGGACTAGCGGGAGATAGCTCCTACAATGAGCAGTTCTTC.

The rearrangement uses TRBV7-9 and TRBJ2-1, with a tentative D call TRBD2 (6 bases). Germline assignment: CDR1 SEHNR and CDR2 FQNEAQ (reference sequence). V was cut by 3 bases and J by 9 bases, with 12 bases left in between. The CDR3 is made up of 13 amino acids. The CDR3 protein is CASSFRGGSEQFF. DNA of the CDR3: TGTGCCAGCAGCTTTAGGGGAGGCAGTGAGCAGTTCTTC.

The V and J genes are TRBV6-1 and TRBJ2-1; unclear D gene. Germline CDR1 and CDR2: MNHNS and SASEGT. V was pared by 2 bases and J by 4 bases, with 12 bases between. This CDR3 has 15 amino acids. The CDR3 spells CASSELRSEYNEQFF. The CDR3 DNA is TGTGCCAGCAGTGAACTGAGGTCGGAATACAATGAGCAGTTCTTC.

This clone was observed a handful of times. The CDR3 DNA reads as TGTGCCAGCAGTTCGGACAGGGGCCCCTACGAGCAGTACTTC. It translates to CASSSDRGPYEQYF. The rearrangement uses TRBV6-5 and TRBJ2-7; 9 bases are a match to TRBD1. Germline V gives CDR1 MNHEY, CDR2 SVGAGI. This CDR3 is 14 amino acids long. Germline trimming cut 4 bases from V and 2 bases from J; bases unmatched to any gene: 3.

V usage is TRBV12-3 or TRBV12-4 and J usage is TRBJ2-7, with 7 nucleotides matching TRBD1. CDR3 length equals 13 residues. J was trimmed by 2 bases and V by 5 bases; bases with no gene match: 3. The CDR3 nucleotides are TGTGCCAGCAGTCCGGGACAGCCCTACGAGCAGTACTTC. Its protein is CASSPGQPYEQYF.

The V gene is TRBV6-4, the J gene TRBJ1-5; D call uncertain. V lost 6 bases to trimming and J lost 6 bases, with 12 bases between them. The V gene's germline CDR1 is MRHNA and CDR2 SNTAGT. There are 13 residues in the CDR3. The CDR3 bases are TGTGCCAGCAGCTTCGAGGGAGGTCAGCCCCAGCATTTT. It specifies CASSFEGGQPQHF.

The chain carries TRBV5-4 and TRBJ2-5; 10 positions agree with TRBD2. The CDR3 length is 18 residues. V dropped 4 bases and J dropped 2; count of bases not matched to a gene: 14. Germline CDR1 is SGHNT and CDR2 is YYREEE (reference sequence). Written as DNA, the CDR3 is TGTGCCAGCAGCCCCCGCCCTAGCGGGGGACCGGGGCAAGAGACCCAGTACTTC. Translation gives CASSPRPSGGPGQETQYF.

The chain employs TRBV3-1 (or the pseudogene TRBV3-2) and TRBJ1-4, with D tentatively TRBD1 (5 bases). This CDR3 has 15 amino acids. V lost 0 bases to trimming and J lost 5 bases, with 10 bases between them. CDR1 is LGHDT and CDR2 is YNNKEL in the germline V gene (reference sequence). In DNA form, the CDR3 reads TGTGCCAGCAGCCAAGATATGGGGCTCAATGAAAAACTGTTTTTT. As protein: CASSQDMGLNEKLFF.

The chain combines TRBV30 with TRBJ1-6; 8 nucleotides match TRBD1. J was trimmed by 6 bases and V by 3 bases; bases with no gene match: 4. From germline, CDR1 is GTSNPN and CDR2 SVGIG (reference sequence). CDR3 length: 14 amino acids. For the CDR3, the DNA is TGTGCCTGGAGCAGACAGGGGCGTAATTCACCCCTCCACTTT. It yields the protein CAWSRQGRNSPLHF.